This is a list of T cell receptor beta chains from one sample in a study of identical twins' blood T cells. TCRdb processed the 5' RACE reads anew with MiXCR; each CDR3 protein has one entry. Among fewer than 450,000 distinct CDR3 sequences listed, over 25% were seen once. The sequenced sample was PBMCs. The receptors were sampled from a woman aged 18 to 49 in good health. The CDR3 runs from the conserved cysteine through the conserved F or W. Fields, in order: clone size, D gene, J gene, V gene, CDR3 protein, CDR3 DNA. The D gene is left open where the match is weak. Clone size is stated in some rows and not others, as once, few, many or a class when expanded.

size: .; D: .; J: TRBJ2-4; V: TRBV15; CDR3: CATSRREDTLKNIQYF; DNA: TGTGCCACCAGCAGGCGTGAGGACACGTTAAAAAACATTCAGTACTTC
size: few; D: .; J: TRBJ1-1; V: TRBV19; CDR3: CASSITWTAEAFF; DNA: TGTGCCAGTAGTATTACATGGACAGCTGAAGCTTTCTTT
size: .; D: .; J: TRBJ2-5; V: TRBV7-9; CDR3: CASSTDRIEQETQYF; DNA: TGTGCCAGCAGCACCGACAGAATAGAGCAAGAGACCCAGTACTTC
size: .; D: .; J: TRBJ1-1; V: TRBV11-2; CDR3: CASSRHRTWGTTEAFF; DNA: TGTGCCAGCAGCCGACACCGGACATGGGGTACCACTGAAGCTTTCTTT
size: .; D: .; J: TRBJ1-4; V: TRBV29-1; CDR3: CSVVSSTNEKLFF; DNA: TGCAGTGTCGTTTCGTCAACTAATGAAAAACTGTTTTTT
size: .; D: .; J: TRBJ1-2; V: TRBV5-1; CDR3: CASSFSEGRDGYTF; DNA: TGCGCCAGCAGCTTTAGTGAGGGCAGGGATGGCTACACCTTC
size: .; D: TRBD2; J: TRBJ2-7; V: TRBV29-1; CDR3: CSVELAGITYEQYF; DNA: TGCAGCGTTGAACTAGCGGGAATTACTTACGAGCAGTACTTC
size: .; D: TRBD1; J: TRBJ1-2; V: TRBV29-1; CDR3: CSVEDNRGRRGYTF; DNA: TGCAGCGTTGAAGATAACAGGGGGCGACGTGGCTACACCTTC
size: .; D: .; J: TRBJ1-1; V: TRBV29-1; CDR3: CSLEKAVEAFF; DNA: TGCAGCCTCGAGAAGGCAGTAGAAGCTTTCTTT
size: few; D: .; J: TRBJ1-1; V: TRBV18; CDR3: CASSARSGETEAFF; DNA: TGTGCCAGCTCGGCAAGGTCAGGGGAGACTGAAGCTTTCTTT
size: .; D: .; J: TRBJ1-4; V: TRBV28; CDR3: CASSYITANEKLFF; DNA: TGTGCCAGCAGCTACATTACAGCTAATGAAAAACTGTTTTTT
size: many; D: .; J: TRBJ2-3; V: TRBV6-1; CDR3: CASSEAPGDTQYF; DNA: TGTGCCAGCAGTGAAGCGCCGGGAGATACGCAGTATTTT
size: .; D: .; J: TRBJ1-5; V: TRBV20-1; CDR3: CSASRTAGEPQHF; DNA: TGCAGTGCTTCCAGGACGGCGGGTGAGCCCCAGCATTTT
size: .; D: .; J: TRBJ1-1; V: TRBV5-6; CDR3: CASSFLTEAFF; DNA: TGTGCCAGCAGCTTTCTGACTGAAGCTTTCTTT
size: .; D: .; J: TRBJ1-4; V: TRBV20-1; CDR3: CSARDRVGEREKLLF; DNA: TGCAGTGCTAGGGATCGGGTTGGGGAACGGGAAAAACTGCTTTTT
size: few; D: TRBD2; J: TRBJ2-1; V: TRBV7-8; CDR3: CASSLKGARLAGVYEQFF; DNA: TGTGCCAGCAGCTTAAAAGGGGCGCGACTAGCGGGAGTGTATGAGCAGTTCTTC
size: .; D: .; J: TRBJ1-1; V: TRBV19; CDR3: CASRGSTEVFF; DNA: TGTGCCAGTAGAGGCTCGACTGAAGTTTTCTTT
size: many; D: .; J: TRBJ2-3; V: TRBV12-3/TRBV12-4; CDR3: CASSSNDRRDTQYF; DNA: TGTGCCAGCAGTTCTAACGATCGCAGAGATACGCAGTATTTT
size: once; D: .; J: TRBJ1-4; V: TRBV29-1; CDR3: CSAKVQGNSEKLFF; DNA: TGCAGCGCTAAGGTTCAGGGTAACAGTGAAAAACTGTTTTTT
size: .; D: .; J: TRBJ1-5; V: TRBV7-9; CDR3: CASSLGLGNIDQPQHF; DNA: TGTGCCAGCAGCTTGGGTTTAGGGAACATCGATCAGCCCCAGCATTTT
size: .; D: .; J: TRBJ2-2; V: TRBV20-1; CDR3: CSASTTSSNTGELFF; DNA: TGCAGTGCCTCGACTACGAGTTCGAACACCGGGGAGCTGTTTTTT
size: few; D: TRBD1; J: TRBJ2-2; V: TRBV27; CDR3: CASSLLRQGGTGELFF; DNA: TGTGCCAGCAGTTTATTGAGACAGGGGGGGACCGGGGAGCTGTTTTTT
size: many; D: .; J: TRBJ1-2; V: TRBV12-3/TRBV12-4; CDR3: CASSFTLNYGYTF; DNA: TGTGCCAGCAGTTTTACCTTAAACTATGGCTACACCTTC
size: few; D: .; J: TRBJ2-7; V: TRBV4-2; CDR3: CASSPLERRFTGEQYF; DNA: TGTGCCAGCAGCCCATTGGAGCGGCGGTTCACGGGCGAGCAGTACTTC